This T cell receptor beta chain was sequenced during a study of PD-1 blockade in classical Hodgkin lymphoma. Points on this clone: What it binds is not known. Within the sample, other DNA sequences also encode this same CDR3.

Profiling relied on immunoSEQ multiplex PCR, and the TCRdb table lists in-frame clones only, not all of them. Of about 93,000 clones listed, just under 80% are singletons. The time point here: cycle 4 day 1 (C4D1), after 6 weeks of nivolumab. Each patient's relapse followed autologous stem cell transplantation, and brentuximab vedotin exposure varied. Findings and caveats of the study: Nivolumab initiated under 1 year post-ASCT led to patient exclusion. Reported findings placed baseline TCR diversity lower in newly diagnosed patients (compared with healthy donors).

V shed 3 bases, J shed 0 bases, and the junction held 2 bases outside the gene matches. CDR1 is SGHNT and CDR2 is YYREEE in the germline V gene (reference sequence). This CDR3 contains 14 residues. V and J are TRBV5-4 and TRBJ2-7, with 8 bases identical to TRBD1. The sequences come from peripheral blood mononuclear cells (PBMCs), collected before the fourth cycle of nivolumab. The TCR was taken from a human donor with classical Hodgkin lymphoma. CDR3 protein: CASSWDRSSYEQYF. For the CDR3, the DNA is TGTGCCAGCAGCTGGGACAGGAGCTCCTACGAGCAGTACTTC. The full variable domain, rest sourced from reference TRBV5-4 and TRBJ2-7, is ETGVTQSPTHLIKTRGQQVTLRCSSQSGHNTVSWYQQALGQGPQFIFQYYREEENGRGNFPPRFSGLQFPNYSSELNVNALELDDSALYLCASSWDRSSYEQYFGPGTRLTVT.